This note documents a single TCR beta chain sequence. Cohort 3 recovery required two negative PCRs, clearance, or symptom resolution. The record originates from a study of blood T cell repertoires in COVID-19. J lost 4 bases, V lost 5 bases, and 4 bases had no gene match. CDR1 is SQVTM, CDR2 ANQGSEA, per germline. The CDR3 covers 12 residues. In the study's own analysis: By means of reference gene primer amplification, nucleated cell counts were estimated. TCRdb's copy holds only in-frame clones and misses some; the assay was immunoSEQ multiplex PCR. V, J and clone size derive from that table, while D and trimming were established from the DNA sequence. The sample carries 180,000 or so clones, approximately 87% recorded once.

This receptor was identified in a woman between 50 and 59 years old who had recovered from COVID-19. The chain carries TRBV29-1 and TRBJ1-2, with 7 bases aligning to TRBD1. Input material: PBMCs or T cells enriched from blood (not recorded which). CDR3 in DNA: TGCAGCGTTTCCGGACAGGTCTATGGCTACACCTTC. Protein: CSVSGQVYGYTF.